The TCR beta chain described here comes from a study of shared clonotypes between healthy human individuals. V dropped 2 bases and J dropped 8 bases, with 15 bases sitting between them. The CDR3 sequence is 14 residues long. From germline, CDR1 is SNHLY and CDR2 FYNNEI. The method was immunoSEQ multiplex PCR; TCRdb's version includes in-frame clones alone and lacks a portion of them. This table holds about 2.3 million clones, 85% to 95% found once. The clonotype originates from a man between 18 and 35 years old in good health. Some clones in this sample may be carry-over from other donors' samples. The chain links TRBV2 to TRBJ1-2, with a weak D call TRBD1 (6 bases). The source material was naive CD4+ T cells from PBMCs. The sample's subset: CD45RA+ positively selected. The CDR3 loop reads CASSESHTGYGYTF. The CDR3 bases are TGTGCCAGCAGTGAATCTCACACAGGGTACGGCTACACCTTC.